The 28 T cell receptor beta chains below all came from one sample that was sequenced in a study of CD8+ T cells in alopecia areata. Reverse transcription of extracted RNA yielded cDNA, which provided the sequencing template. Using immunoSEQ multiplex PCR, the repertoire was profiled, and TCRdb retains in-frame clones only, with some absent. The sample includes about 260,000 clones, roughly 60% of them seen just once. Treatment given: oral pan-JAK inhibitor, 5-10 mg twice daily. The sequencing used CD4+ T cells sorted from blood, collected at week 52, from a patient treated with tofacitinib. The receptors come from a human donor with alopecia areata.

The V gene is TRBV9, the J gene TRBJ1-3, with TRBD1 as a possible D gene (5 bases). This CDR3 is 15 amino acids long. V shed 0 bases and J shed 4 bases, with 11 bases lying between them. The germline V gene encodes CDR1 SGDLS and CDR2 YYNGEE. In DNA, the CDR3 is TGTGCCAGCAGCGTAGCGTCAGGGCTCGGAAACACCATATATTTT. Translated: CASSVASGLGNTIYF.

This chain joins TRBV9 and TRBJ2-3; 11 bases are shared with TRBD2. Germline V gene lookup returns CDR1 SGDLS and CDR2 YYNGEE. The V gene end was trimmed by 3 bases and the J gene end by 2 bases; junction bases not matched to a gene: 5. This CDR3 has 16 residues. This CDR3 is CASSAGTSGTTDTQYF. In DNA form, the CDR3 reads TGTGCCAGCAGCGCGGGGACTAGCGGCACCACAGATACGCAGTATTTT. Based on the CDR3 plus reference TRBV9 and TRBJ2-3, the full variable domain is DSGVTQTPKHLITATGQRVTLRCSPRSGDLSVYWYQQSLDQGLQFLIQYYNGEERAKGNILERFSAQQFPDLHSELNLSSLELGDSALYFCASSAGTSGTTDTQYFGPGTRLTVL.

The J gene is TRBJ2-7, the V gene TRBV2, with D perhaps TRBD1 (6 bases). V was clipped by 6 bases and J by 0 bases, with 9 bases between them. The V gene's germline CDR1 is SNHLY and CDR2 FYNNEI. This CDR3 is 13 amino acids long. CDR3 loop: CASRWTDSYEQYF. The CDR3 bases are TGTGCCAGCAGGTGGACAGACTCCTACGAGCAGTACTTC.

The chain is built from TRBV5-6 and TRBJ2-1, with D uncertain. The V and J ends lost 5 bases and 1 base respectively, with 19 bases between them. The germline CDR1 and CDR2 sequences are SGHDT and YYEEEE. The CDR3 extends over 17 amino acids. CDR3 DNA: TGTGCCAGCAGTTTTAGACCGTACCCCCTTTCCTACAATGAGCAGTTCTTC. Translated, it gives CASSFRPYPLSYNEQFF.

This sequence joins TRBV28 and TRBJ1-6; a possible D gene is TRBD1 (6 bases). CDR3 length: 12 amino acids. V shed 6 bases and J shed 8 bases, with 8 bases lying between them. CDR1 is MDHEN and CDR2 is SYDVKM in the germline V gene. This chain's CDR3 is CASRQGDSPLHF. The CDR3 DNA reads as TGTGCCAGCAGACAGGGTGATTCACCCCTCCACTTT.

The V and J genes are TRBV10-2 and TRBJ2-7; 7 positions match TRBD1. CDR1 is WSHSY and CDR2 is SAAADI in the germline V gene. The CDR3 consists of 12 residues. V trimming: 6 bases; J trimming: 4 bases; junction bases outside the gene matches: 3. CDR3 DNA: TGCGCCAGCAGAGACAGGGTTTACGAGCAGTACTTC. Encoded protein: CASRDRVYEQYF.

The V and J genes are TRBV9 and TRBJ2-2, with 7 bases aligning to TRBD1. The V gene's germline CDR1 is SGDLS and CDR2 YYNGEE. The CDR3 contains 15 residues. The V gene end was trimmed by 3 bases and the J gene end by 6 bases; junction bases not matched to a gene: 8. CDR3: CASSGTGRSAGELFF. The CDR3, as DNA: TGTGCCAGCAGCGGGACAGGCCGTTCGGCCGGGGAGCTGTTTTTT.

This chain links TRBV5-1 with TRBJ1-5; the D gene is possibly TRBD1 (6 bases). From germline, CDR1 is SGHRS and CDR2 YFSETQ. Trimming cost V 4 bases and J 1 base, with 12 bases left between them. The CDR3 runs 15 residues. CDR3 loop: CASSPTDRSNQPQHF. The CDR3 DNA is TGCGCCAGCAGCCCAACCGACAGGAGCAATCAGCCCCAGCATTTT.

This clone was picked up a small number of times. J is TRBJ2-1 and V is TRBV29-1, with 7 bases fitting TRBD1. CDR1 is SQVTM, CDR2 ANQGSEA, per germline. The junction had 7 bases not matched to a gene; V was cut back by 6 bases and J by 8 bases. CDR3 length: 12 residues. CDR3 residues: CSVDRQGDEQFF. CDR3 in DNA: TGCAGCGTGGACAGGCAGGGCGATGAGCAGTTCTTC.

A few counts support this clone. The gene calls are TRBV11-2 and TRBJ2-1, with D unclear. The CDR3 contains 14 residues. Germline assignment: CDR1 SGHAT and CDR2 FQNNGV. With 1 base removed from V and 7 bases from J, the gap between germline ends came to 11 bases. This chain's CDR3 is CASSLAIGPNEQFF. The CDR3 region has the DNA TGTGCCAGCAGCTTAGCGATAGGGCCTAATGAGCAGTTCTTC.

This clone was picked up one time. CDR3 DNA: TGTGCCAGCAGCTTGTGGGGGCCCAATCAGCCCCAGCATTTT. Translated, it gives CASSLWGPNQPQHF. V and J are TRBV5-6 and TRBJ1-5; a weak D match, TRBD1 (6 bases). This CDR3 contains 14 residues. The V end lost 1 base, the J end lost 3 bases, and 8 bases lay between the germline ends. Germline CDR1 SGHDT, CDR2 YYEEEE.

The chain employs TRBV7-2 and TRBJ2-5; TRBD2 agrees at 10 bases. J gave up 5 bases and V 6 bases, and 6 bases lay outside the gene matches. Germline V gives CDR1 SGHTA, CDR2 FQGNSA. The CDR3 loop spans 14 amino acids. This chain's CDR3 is CASSRTSGVETQYF. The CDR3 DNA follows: TGTGCCAGCAGTCGAACTAGCGGGGTTGAGACCCAGTACTTC.

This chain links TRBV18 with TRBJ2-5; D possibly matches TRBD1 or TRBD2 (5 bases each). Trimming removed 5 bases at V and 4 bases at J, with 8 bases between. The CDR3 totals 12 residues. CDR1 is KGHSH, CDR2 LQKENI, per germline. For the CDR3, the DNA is TGTGCCAGCTCAGAGGGGCGAGAGACCCAGTACTTC. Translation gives CASSEGRETQYF.

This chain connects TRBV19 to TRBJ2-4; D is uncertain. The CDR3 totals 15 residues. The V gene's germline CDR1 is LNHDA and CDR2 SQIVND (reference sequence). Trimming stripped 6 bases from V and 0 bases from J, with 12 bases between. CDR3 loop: CASRNTGVAKNIQYF. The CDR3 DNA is TGTGCCAGTAGGAACACTGGGGTAGCCAAAAACATTCAGTACTTC.

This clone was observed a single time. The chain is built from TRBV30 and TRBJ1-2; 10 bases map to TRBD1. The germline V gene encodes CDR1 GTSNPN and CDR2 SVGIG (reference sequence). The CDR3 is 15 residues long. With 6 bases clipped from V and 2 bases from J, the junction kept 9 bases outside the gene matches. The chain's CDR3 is CACIHPGQGNYGYTF. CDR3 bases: TGTGCCTGCATACACCCGGGACAGGGGAACTATGGCTACACCTTC.

The chain's CDR3 is CASAITDRATDTQYF. CDR3 nucleotides: TGCGCCAGCGCCATAACCGACAGGGCGACAGATACGCAGTATTTT. The chain combines TRBV4-3 with TRBJ2-3, with TRBD1 matching 7 bases. Germline values: CDR1 LGHNA, CDR2 YSLEER. The trim removed 8 bases at V and 3 bases at J, leaving 11 bases unmatched. The CDR3 spans 15 residues.

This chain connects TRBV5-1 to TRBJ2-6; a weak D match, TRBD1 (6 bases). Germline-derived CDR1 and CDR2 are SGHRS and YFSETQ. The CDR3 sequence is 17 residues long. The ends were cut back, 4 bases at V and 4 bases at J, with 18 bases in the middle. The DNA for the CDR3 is TGCGCCAGCAGCCCGCCCCTCAGGGGAAAAGGGGCCAACGTCCTGACTTTC. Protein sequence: CASSPPLRGKGANVLTF. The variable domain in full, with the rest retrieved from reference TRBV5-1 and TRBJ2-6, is KAGVTQTPRYLIKTRGQQVTLSCSPISGHRSVSWYQQTPGQGLQFLFEYFSETQRNKGNFPGRFSGRQFSNSRSEMNVSTLELGDSALYLCASSPPLRGKGANVLTFGAGSRLTVL.

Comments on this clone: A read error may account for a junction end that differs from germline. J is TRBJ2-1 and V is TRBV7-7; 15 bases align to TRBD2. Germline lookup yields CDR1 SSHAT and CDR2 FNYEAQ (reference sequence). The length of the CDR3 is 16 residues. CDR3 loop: CASSPGLAGGLSEQFF. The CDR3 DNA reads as TGTGCTAGCAGCCCCGGACTAGCGGGGGGGCTGAGTGAGCAGTTCTTC.

The CDR3 loop reads CAWSTGTGNIQYF. DNA for the CDR3: TGTGCCTGGAGTACCGGGACAGGAAACATTCAGTACTTC. This chain uses TRBV30 with TRBJ2-4, with 8 bases lining up with TRBD1. V dropped 2 bases and J dropped 6; count of bases not matched to a gene: 3. Germline CDR1 and CDR2: GTSNPN and SVGIG (reference sequence). The CDR3 covers 13 residues.

The CDR3 sequence is CAWSTSGGQETQYF. In DNA, the CDR3 is TGTGCCTGGAGTACTAGCGGGGGCCAAGAGACCCAGTACTTC. The chain combines TRBV30 with TRBJ2-5; 11 positions agree with TRBD2. Trimming took 2 bases from V and 1 from J; bases not matched to a gene: 0. Germline CDR1 GTSNPN, CDR2 SVGIG (reference sequence). This CDR3 spans 14 amino acids.

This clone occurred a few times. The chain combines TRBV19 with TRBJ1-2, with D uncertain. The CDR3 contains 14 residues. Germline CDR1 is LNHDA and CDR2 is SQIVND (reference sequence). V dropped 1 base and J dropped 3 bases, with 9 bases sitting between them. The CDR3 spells CASSIAGSDYGYTF. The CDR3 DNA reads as TGTGCCAGTAGTATAGCGGGCAGCGACTATGGCTACACCTTC.

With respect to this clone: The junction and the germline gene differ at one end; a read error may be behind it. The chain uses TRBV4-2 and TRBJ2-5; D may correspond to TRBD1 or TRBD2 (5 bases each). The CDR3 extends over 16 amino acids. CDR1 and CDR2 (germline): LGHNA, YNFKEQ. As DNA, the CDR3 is TGTGCCAGCACCCAACGAGGGGCCCAGTACCAAGAGACCCAGTACTTC. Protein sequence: CASTQRGAQYQETQYF.

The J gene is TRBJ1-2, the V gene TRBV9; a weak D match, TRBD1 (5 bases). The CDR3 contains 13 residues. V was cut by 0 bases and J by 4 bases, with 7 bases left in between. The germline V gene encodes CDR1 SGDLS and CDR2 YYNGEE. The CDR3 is CASSVVGGYGYTF. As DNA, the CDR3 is TGTGCCAGCAGCGTAGTGGGGGGCTATGGCTACACCTTC.

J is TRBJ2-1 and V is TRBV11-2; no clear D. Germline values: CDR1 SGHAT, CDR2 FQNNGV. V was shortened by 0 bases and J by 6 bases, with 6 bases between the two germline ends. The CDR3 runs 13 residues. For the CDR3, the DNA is TGTGCCAGCAGCTTAGATTCAGGCAATGAGCAGTTCTTC. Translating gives CASSLDSGNEQFF. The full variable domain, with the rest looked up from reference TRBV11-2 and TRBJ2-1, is EAGVAQSPRYKIIEKRQSVAFWCNPISGHATLYWYQQILGQGPKLLIQFQNNGVVDDSQLPKDRFSAERLKGVDSTLKIQPAKLEDSAVYLCASSLDSGNEQFFGPGTRLTVL.

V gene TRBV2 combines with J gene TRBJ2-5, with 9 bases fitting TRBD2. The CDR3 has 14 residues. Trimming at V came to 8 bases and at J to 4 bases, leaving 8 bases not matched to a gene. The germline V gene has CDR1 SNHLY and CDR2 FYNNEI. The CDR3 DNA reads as TGTGCCAGCGAAGAGGCGGGGGGGCCAGAGACCCAGTACTTC. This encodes CASEEAGGPETQYF.

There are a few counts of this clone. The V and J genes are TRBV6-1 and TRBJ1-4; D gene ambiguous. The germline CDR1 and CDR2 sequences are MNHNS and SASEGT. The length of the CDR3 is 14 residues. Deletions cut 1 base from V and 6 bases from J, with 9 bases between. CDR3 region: CASSEGGLDEKLFF. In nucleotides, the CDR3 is TGTGCCAGCAGTGAAGGAGGTTTGGATGAAAAACTGTTTTTT.

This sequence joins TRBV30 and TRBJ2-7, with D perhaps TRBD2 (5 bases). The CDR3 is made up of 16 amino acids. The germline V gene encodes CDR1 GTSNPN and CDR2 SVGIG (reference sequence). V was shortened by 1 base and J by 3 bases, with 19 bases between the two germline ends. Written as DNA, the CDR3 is TGTGCCTGGAGTGCCCCCCTCCAGGCCGGGATCTACGAGCAGTACTTC. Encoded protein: CAWSAPLQAGIYEQYF.

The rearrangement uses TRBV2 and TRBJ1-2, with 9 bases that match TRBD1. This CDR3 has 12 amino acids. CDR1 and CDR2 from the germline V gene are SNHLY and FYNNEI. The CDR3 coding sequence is TGTGCTAATACAGGGGGCGCGGGCGGCTACACCTTC. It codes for CANTGGAGGYTF.